This T cell receptor (beta chain) comes out of a study of CD8 T cells in Susac syndrome (dated 2019 in TCRdb). Turning to the overall study: Among the Susac syndrome patients who were sequenced, clinically active disease was present in 5 or 6 and clinical remission was observed in fewer than 10. Whether CD8+ T cell activation and differentiation in Susac syndrome was antigen driven was tested using repertoire sequencing. Susac syndrome patients were therapy-naive, on corticosteroids (some also receiving IVIg), or on IVIg alone at blood withdrawal.

Peripheral blood CD8+ and CD4+ T cells from healthy donors, Susac syndrome patients and multiple sclerosis patients were profiled by high-throughput TCR beta sequencing. The Susac syndrome patients fulfilled recently defined diagnostic criteria for either definite or probable disease. Bulk CD8+ and CD4+ T cells were purified by magnetic negative isolation, whereas CD8+ TEMRA cells were enriched by FACS. Blood was drawn into EDTA tubes, processed within 24 hours, and PBMCs were isolated by density gradient centrifugation. PBMCs intended for TCR sequencing were frozen in liquid nitrogen and were later thawed in a 37 degrees C water bath. The sorted or isolated CD4+, CD8+ and CD8+ TEMRA cells reached a purity of at least 90%. Spanning cysteine to phenylalanine, the CDR3 consists of 16 amino acids. Only the CDR3 part of the read is kept: 48 bases, read in frame from the first base. Trimming takes 3 bases off V and 4 bases off J; junction bases not matched to a gene: 7. From the germline V gene, CDR1 is SGHRS and CDR2 is YFSETQ.

On this clonotype itself: No antigen is known for it. No much larger clone is present one base from it, and per-base qualities are unavailable.

RNA was extracted using the RNeasy kit, and about 0.45 to 1 ug of the RNA was reverse transcribed with random hexamers. The immunoSEQ multiplex PCR assay, which covers 54 Vbeta and 13 Jbeta segments, was used to amplify TCR beta CDR3 regions. PCR amplification bias was corrected using a synthetic template baseline for primer optimization and computational correction. From the authors' description of their analysis: Reads were assigned to V, D and J genes according to IMGT and analyzed in immunoSEQ Analyzer, with only productive sequences retained. To calculate clonality, Shannon entropy was normalized by log2 of the number of productive unique sequences and then subtracted from one. For each patient and control, public and private clones were evaluated among the 100 most prevalent clones. Clones were defined as Susac-specific when absent from the healthy and MS cohorts, from some 1,100 published viral clones and from other ImmuneACCESS disease sequences. Clones were called with MiXCR by TCRdb after fastp trimmed the public reads at Q25, and only in-frame beta chains were retained. For every CDR3 protein sequence, its rows merge into one entry that carries the most common genes and DNA. V and J calls and clone size were set by TCRdb, not the authors. Recorded for this sample are 95,000 to 150,000 distinct CDR3 sequences; nearly 96% of them occurred a single time. Together, the top ten hold about 0.14% of the sample.

Study-wide conclusions, independent of this receptor: In the CD4+ T cell repertoire of Susac syndrome patients, clonal expansion was not detected. The study acknowledged that relatively few individuals were included in the TCR sequencing and HLA analysis.

Specimen: CD4+ T cells from PBMCs. The TCR originated in a human donor with Susac syndrome. The chain joins TRBV5-1 to TRBJ2-1; TRBD1 lines up with 10 middle nucleotides. The bases are TGCGCCAGCAGCTGGGACCGGGACAGGGGATACAATGAGCAGTTCTTC. Translated, this is CASSWDRDRGYNEQFF. The full variable domain, with segments outside the CDR3 supplied by the reference TRBV5-1 and TRBJ2-1 proteins, appears as KAGVTQTPRYLIKTRGQQVTLSCSPISGHRSVSWYQQTPGQGLQFLFEYFSETQRNKGNFPGRFSGRQFSNSRSEMNVSTLELGDSALYLCASSWDRDRGYNEQFFGPGTRLTVL.